Shown below are 12 T cell receptor beta chains from a single sample sequenced in a study of PD-L1 blockade in urothelial cancer. Profiled with immunoSEQ multiplex PCR; TCRdb holds only in-frame clones, not every one. The sample has about 48,000 clones, approximately 80% seen once. Regarding time point: peripheral blood 6 weeks after treatment start. The sequences come from PBMCs, collected around atezolizumab (anti-PD-L1) treatment. The source is a man aged 65 to 79 with urothelial cancer.

The chain recombines TRBV5-4 with TRBJ1-1; no clear D. Germline V gives CDR1 SGHNT, CDR2 YYREEE (reference sequence). Trimming removed 4 bases at V and 0 bases at J, with 7 bases between. The CDR3 runs 13 residues. The CDR3 reads CASSRALNTEAFF. Here the CDR3 DNA reads TGTGCCAGCAGCCGAGCCCTGAACACTGAAGCTTTCTTT.

J is TRBJ1-1 and V is TRBV2; 9 bases agree with TRBD1. The junction had 15 bases not matched to a gene; V was cut back by 8 bases and J by 5 bases. The CDR3 runs 16 residues. Germline V lookup: CDR1 SNHLY, CDR2 FYNNEI. This chain's CDR3 is CASSPGQGRGGTEAFF. CDR3 in DNA: TGTGCCAGCTCCCCGGGACAGGGAAGGGGAGGAACTGAAGCTTTCTTT.

This sequence joins TRBV5-1 and TRBJ2-5; 8 bases line up with TRBD2. V shed 3 bases and J 3 bases; nucleotides not matched to a gene: 7. The CDR3 extends over 15 amino acids. Germline-derived CDR1 and CDR2 are SGHRS and YFSETQ. The DNA of the CDR3 is TGCGCCAGCAGCTGGGCGGGGGGCCGGGAAGAGACCCAGTACTTC. This sequence encodes CASSWAGGREETQYF.

V usage is TRBV5-4 and J usage is TRBJ2-6, with TRBD2 as a possible D gene (6 bases). The germline gives CDR1 SGHNT, CDR2 YYREEE (reference sequence). Trimming stripped 4 bases from V and 0 bases from J, with 8 bases between. The CDR3 loop spans 15 amino acids. The CDR3 loop reads CASSRGSSGANVLTF. CDR3 coding DNA: TGTGCCAGCAGCCGGGGGAGCTCTGGGGCCAACGTCCTGACTTTC.

This sequence joins TRBV2 and TRBJ2-5; D remains ambiguous. The V gene lost 2 bases and the J gene lost 7 bases, with 14 bases spanning the gap. CDR1 SNHLY and CDR2 FYNNEI come from the germline V gene. CDR3 length: 14 residues. CDR3 nucleotide sequence: TGTGCCAGCAGTGAATCAAGTAGCTGGTCGACCCAGTACTTC. Amino acids: CASSESSSWSTQYF.

This clone was recorded once. The V call is TRBV18, the J call TRBJ2-3; TRBD2 matches at 7 bases. CDR1 and CDR2 from the germline V gene are KGHSH and LQKENI. V was clipped by 3 bases and J by 9 bases; unmatched bases: 12. CDR3 length equals 15 residues. The CDR3 loop reads CASSPIREAPLTQYF. The CDR3 DNA sequence: TGTGCCAGCTCACCGATACGGGAGGCCCCATTGACGCAGTATTTT. Full variable domain (outside the CDR3, taken from reference TRBV18 and TRBJ2-3): NAGVMQNPRHLVRRRGQEARLRCSPMKGHSHVYWYRQLPEEGLKFMVYLQKENIIDESGMPKERFSAEFPKEGPSILRIQQVVRGDSAAYFCASSPIREAPLTQYFGPGTRLTVL.

The chain carries TRBV11-3 and TRBJ2-1, with a possible D match to TRBD2 (5 bases). This CDR3 has 13 residues. Germline V lookup: CDR1 SGHNT, CDR2 YENEEA. The V end lost 5 bases, the J end lost 9 bases, and 14 bases lay between the germline ends. This chain's CDR3 is CASSRGSGLEQFF. In nucleotides, the CDR3 is TGTGCCAGCAGCCGAGGGAGTGGGCTTGAGCAGTTCTTC.

This clone was recorded once. V usage is TRBV6-1 and J usage is TRBJ2-1, with 8 bases lining up with TRBD1. J was trimmed by 7 bases and V by 2 bases; bases with no gene match: 7. Germline CDR1 is MNHNS and CDR2 is SASEGT. This CDR3 is built from 15 residues. This CDR3 reads CASSEFQGAWNEQFF. In DNA, the CDR3 is TGTGCCAGCAGTGAATTTCAGGGGGCATGGAATGAGCAGTTCTTC.

This chain connects TRBV6-5 to TRBJ2-7; possible D gene TRBD1, 6 bases. V lost 5 bases and J lost 6, with 14 bases in between. Germline lookup yields CDR1 MNHEY and CDR2 SVGAGI. This CDR3 has 13 residues. The chain's CDR3 is CASSKGQPREQYF. The CDR3 coding sequence is TGTGCCAGCAGTAAAGGACAGCCCCGCGAGCAGTACTTC.

The chain uses TRBV2 and TRBJ2-3; 15 nucleotides align to TRBD2. The V gene end was trimmed by 4 bases and the J gene end by 6 bases; junction bases not matched to a gene: 5. Germline values: CDR1 SNHLY, CDR2 FYNNEI. This CDR3 spans 16 amino acids. CDR3 amino acids: CASSGGLAGGVDTQYF. CDR3 coding DNA: TGTGCCAGCAGTGGGGGACTAGCGGGAGGAGTGGATACGCAGTATTTT.

This sequence joins TRBV11-2 and TRBJ1-2; D not resolved. CDR3 size: 13 residues. Germline V gives CDR1 SGHAT, CDR2 FQNNGV. Trimming removed 1 base at V and 8 bases at J, with 11 bases between. CDR3 protein: CASSLGPAGGYTF. Here the CDR3 DNA reads TGTGCCAGCAGCTTAGGCCCCGCGGGGGGCTACACCTTC.

The chain carries TRBV14 and TRBJ1-1, with D possibly matching TRBD1 (6 bases). V was clipped by 4 bases and J by 3 bases, with 12 bases between them. CDR1 and CDR2 from the germline V gene are SGHDN and FVKESK. The CDR3 is 14 residues long. CDR3 region: CASSRQVFDTEAFF. DNA of the CDR3: TGTGCCAGCAGCCGACAGGTCTTCGACACTGAAGCTTTCTTT.